This T cell receptor (beta chain) was recovered during a study of chemoradiotherapy in HPV16-positive cancers. Germline V CDR1 and CDR2: SGHKS, YYEKEE (reference sequence). This CDR3 comprises 14 residues. Trimming took off 4 bases at V and 2 bases at J, with 13 bases between the two ends. Overall study results and limits: Better recurrence-free survival went with HPV-responsive T-cell expansion in HPV16-positive patients. During treatment, candidate HPV-specific clones and E7-related motifs expanded in tumor. Only two HPV16-positive patients supplied the functional HPV-specificity definition.

As for this clone: Its target is unknown.

TCRdb's copy holds only in-frame clones and misses some; the assay was immunoSEQ multiplex PCR. Altogether 10,000 to 15,000 clones are present, roughly four fifths being singletons, with the ten largest covering 0.9% to 0.95%. Sample acquisition took place from a patient who underwent chemoradiotherapy. This TCR was recovered from a human donor with HPV-associated anogenital cancer. The rearrangement links TRBV5-5 to TRBJ2-7; D call uncertain. CDR3 coding DNA: TGTGCCAGCAGCCTCGAGTACGGTCCCTACGAGCAGTACTTC. Encoded protein: CASSLEYGPYEQYF.